Below, 7 T cell receptor beta chains from the same sample are listed, as sequenced in a study of T cell repertoires in cytomegalovirus infection. Antigens of these TCRs are unknown. TCRdb used MiXCR to reprocess the reads, holding one entry per CDR3 protein. The data show 140,000 to 150,000 distinct CDR3 sequences, with 32% seen just once and around 50% held by the top ten. The material sequenced was CD8+ T cells from cultured PBMCs, taken from culture after CMV antigen stimulation. Source of these receptors: a human donor in good health (CMV status not recorded). Some clones in this sample may be carry-over from other donors' samples.

The J gene is TRBJ2-5, the V gene TRBV6-5; D gene unclear. The CDR3 has 13 amino acids. The ends were cut back, 3 bases at V and 5 bases at J, with 10 bases in the middle. The germline CDR1 and CDR2 sequences are MNHEY and SVGAGI. The CDR3 spells CASSYVLGETQYF. The CDR3 DNA is TGTGCCAGCAGTTATGTGTTAGGGGAGACCCAGTACTTC.

This clonotype was picked up many times. The chain employs TRBV5-1 and TRBJ2-2; weak D call: TRBD1 (6 bases). Germline CDR1 and CDR2: SGHRS and YFSETQ. The CDR3 is 19 residues long. The ends were cut back, 4 bases at V and 3 bases at J, with 25 bases in the middle. This CDR3 reads CASSGTSGHTPLDTGELFF. CDR3 DNA: TGCGCCAGCAGCGGGACCTCGGGACACACCCCATTGGACACCGGGGAGCTGTTTTTT.

This clonotype was seen a handful of times. The chain uses TRBV7-8 and TRBJ1-2, with D unresolved. The V and J ends lost 5 bases and 4 bases respectively, with 14 bases between them. CDR3 length: 14 amino acids. The germline V gene has CDR1 SGHVS and CDR2 FQNEAQ. The chain's CDR3 is CASSPERVGYGYTF. In DNA, the CDR3 is TGTGCCAGCAGCCCGGAGAGGGTTGGCTATGGCTACACCTTC.

This clonotype was observed a handful of times. CDR3 DNA sequence: TGTGCCATCAGTGAGGTGGGCACTGAAGCTTTCTTT. Protein: CAISEVGTEAFF. The rearrangement uses TRBV10-3 and TRBJ1-1; no firm D call. Trimming removed 2 bases at V and 4 bases at J, with 5 bases between. The CDR3 is 12 residues long. Germline V gene data show CDR1 as ENHRY and CDR2 as SYGVKD.

The V and J genes are TRBV14 and TRBJ1-1, with D uncertain. The V end was cut by 1 base, the J end by 0 bases, with 12 bases between. This CDR3 contains 16 residues. Germline assignment: CDR1 SGHDN and CDR2 FVKESK. DNA of the CDR3: TGTGCCAGCAGCCAAGGTCGTCCGCCAGTGAACACTGAAGCTTTCTTT. Encoded protein: CASSQGRPPVNTEAFF.

This clonotype was detected only a few times. The rearrangement joins TRBV20-1 to TRBJ2-2; 8 nucleotides line up with TRBD2. After removal of 3 bases from V and 1 base from J, the junction contained 7 bases not matched to a gene. Looked up from germline, CDR1 is DFQATT and CDR2 is SNEGSKA (reference sequence). This CDR3 has 16 residues. CDR3 region: CSASAPGLGNTGELFF. In DNA, the CDR3 is TGCAGTGCTAGTGCCCCGGGACTAGGGAACACCGGGGAGCTGTTTTTT.

This clonotype appeared a few times. J is TRBJ1-1 and V is TRBV4-1; 7 bases agree with TRBD1. CDR3 size: 15 residues. V lost 6 bases, J lost 2 bases, and 9 bases stayed unmatched. CDR1 and CDR2 from the germline V gene are MGHRA and YSYEKL. CDR3 loop: CASSPSGQINTEAFF. The CDR3 DNA sequence: TGCGCCAGCAGTCCATCGGGACAGATTAACACTGAAGCTTTCTTT.